These T cell receptor beta chains were read from a single sample in a study of regulatory T cells in long-lasting Graves disease. MiXCR, run by TCRdb on the multiplex PCR reads, gives a single entry per CDR3 protein. The sample has fewer than 500,000 distinct CDR3 sequences, around 15% seen once; the top ten hold 12%. The same specimen was also included in a second study, on T cells in Graves' hyperthyroidism and ophthalmopathy.

The source material was peripheral blood mononuclear cells (PBMCs), sampled at new diagnosis, from a patient treated with antithyroid drugs. The receptors here all came from a man aged 35 to 55 with Graves disease. Both conserved end residues are part of each CDR3. The order of the fields is CDR3 DNA, CDR3 protein, J gene, D gene, V gene, clone size. D genes are given only for firm matches. Clone size is shown for a subset of rows, as once, few, many or a class of expanded clone.

CDR3 DNA: TGCAGTGCCCACGACCCAACTAATGAAAAACTGTTTTTT
CDR3 protein: CSAHDPTNEKLFF
J gene: TRBJ1-4
D gene: NA
V gene: TRBV20-1
clone size: few

CDR3 DNA: TGCAGTGCGCAATTAGCGGGAGGGCCCGGGATACCTGAGCAGTTCTTC
CDR3 protein: CSAQLAGGPGIPEQFF
J gene: TRBJ2-1
D gene: TRBD2
V gene: TRBV20-1
clone size: many

CDR3 DNA: TGTGCCAGCAGCCAAGGGACTTTTCAACCGCAGTACTTC
CDR3 protein: CASSQGTFQPQYF
J gene: TRBJ2-7
D gene: NA
V gene: TRBV3-1
clone size: many

CDR3 DNA: TGTGCCAGCAGCGTAGGGACTAGCGGGAGTAGTCGGCAAGAGACCCAGTACTTC
CDR3 protein: CASSVGTSGSSRQETQYF
J gene: TRBJ2-5
D gene: TRBD2
V gene: TRBV9
clone size: many

CDR3 DNA: TGTGCCAGTAGTATTATTCTCGGGACAGGGGTATACAATGAGCAGTTCTTC
CDR3 protein: CASSIILGTGVYNEQFF
J gene: TRBJ2-1
D gene: TRBD1
V gene: TRBV19
clone size: NA

CDR3 DNA: TGTGCCAGCAGCGTAAGGTCGCTAGCCTGGGGTGATGAGCAGTTCTTC
CDR3 protein: CASSVRSLAWGDEQFF
J gene: TRBJ2-1
D gene: NA
V gene: TRBV9
clone size: few

CDR3 DNA: TGTGCCAGCATTCCTCTTCTGGGGACCAGCGGATCCTACAATGAGCAGTTCTTC
CDR3 protein: CASIPLLGTSGSYNEQFF
J gene: TRBJ2-1
D gene: NA
V gene: TRBV7-9
clone size: NA

CDR3 DNA: TGCGCCAGCAGTGAGTCCGGGAGCAATCAGCCCCAGCATTTT
CDR3 protein: CASSESGSNQPQHF
J gene: TRBJ1-5
D gene: NA
V gene: TRBV10-1
clone size: many

CDR3 DNA: TGTGCCAGTTGGGACACCCGAACCTACGAGCAGTACTTC
CDR3 protein: CASWDTRTYEQYF
J gene: TRBJ2-7
D gene: NA
V gene: TRBV28
clone size: many

CDR3 DNA: TGTGCCAGCAGCTCGTCCCCTGGGGAGACCCAGTACTTC
CDR3 protein: CASSSSPGETQYF
J gene: TRBJ2-5
D gene: NA
V gene: TRBV7-3
clone size: many

CDR3 DNA: TGTGCCAGCAGAGGACTAGCGGGAGCTTCGTTCCCCTACGAGCAGTACTTC
CDR3 protein: CASRGLAGASFPYEQYF
J gene: TRBJ2-7
D gene: TRBD2
V gene: TRBV6-1
clone size: NA

CDR3 DNA: TGTGCCACCAGCCGAGAGGGGCTCTTGAGGCCCCAGCATTTT
CDR3 protein: CATSREGLLRPQHF
J gene: TRBJ1-5
D gene: NA
V gene: TRBV15
clone size: NA

CDR3 DNA: TGTGCCAGCAGTTTAAATGAGGGTGCAGGATCGAACACTGAAGCTTTCTTT
CDR3 protein: CASSLNEGAGSNTEAFF
J gene: TRBJ1-1
D gene: NA
V gene: TRBV12-3/TRBV12-4
clone size: many

CDR3 DNA: TGTGCCAGCAAGTTAGCCCCAGGGGCCAACGTCCTGACTTTC
CDR3 protein: CASKLAPGANVLTF
J gene: TRBJ2-6
D gene: NA
V gene: TRBV2
clone size: many

CDR3 DNA: TGTGCCAGCAGCAACGGGCCGGCAGGGAACAATGAGCAGTTCTTC
CDR3 protein: CASSNGPAGNNEQFF
J gene: TRBJ2-1
D gene: NA
V gene: TRBV5-6
clone size: NA

CDR3 DNA: TGTGCCAGCAGCTTAGAGCCAGGGCGAAGCACAGATACGCAGTATTTT
CDR3 protein: CASSLEPGRSTDTQYF
J gene: TRBJ2-3
D gene: NA
V gene: TRBV7-8
clone size: many

CDR3 DNA: TGTGCCTGGAGCCCCGGGACAGGGAGTTTCTACGAGCAGTACTTC
CDR3 protein: CAWSPGTGSFYEQYF
J gene: TRBJ2-7
D gene: TRBD1
V gene: TRBV30
clone size: many

CDR3 DNA: TGTGCCAGCAGTTTATGGGTACGGTCACCCCTCCACTTT
CDR3 protein: CASSLWVRSPLHF
J gene: TRBJ1-6
D gene: NA
V gene: TRBV28
clone size: many

CDR3 DNA: TGTGCCAGCAGCCGTTCGTGGGCGGGCACAGATACGCAGTATTTT
CDR3 protein: CASSRSWAGTDTQYF
J gene: TRBJ2-3
D gene: NA
V gene: TRBV7-9
clone size: many

CDR3 DNA: TGTGCCAGCAGTTTAAGGACTAGCGGAGTCAATGAGCAGTTCTTC
CDR3 protein: CASSLRTSGVNEQFF
J gene: TRBJ2-1
D gene: TRBD2
V gene: TRBV27
clone size: few

CDR3 DNA: TGTGCCAGTAGTAGCCCCCACGGGGGCAAGGGGACCGGGGAGCTGTTTTTT
CDR3 protein: CASSSPHGGKGTGELFF
J gene: TRBJ2-2
D gene: NA
V gene: TRBV19
clone size: NA

CDR3 DNA: TGCGCCAGCAGCTTGGCGTTTGGGCGGCGACTAGGCACCGCTGAGCAGTTCTTC
CDR3 protein: CASSLAFGRRLGTAEQFF
J gene: TRBJ2-1
D gene: NA
V gene: TRBV5-1
clone size: once

CDR3 DNA: TGTGCCAGCAGTTCACTATACTACGAGCAGTACTTC
CDR3 protein: CASSSLYYEQYF
J gene: TRBJ2-7
D gene: NA
V gene: TRBV28
clone size: few

CDR3 DNA: TGTGCCAGCAGTGAAGAGGGACAGGGGGGAGAGACCCAGTACTTC
CDR3 protein: CASSEEGQGGETQYF
J gene: TRBJ2-5
D gene: TRBD1
V gene: TRBV25-1
clone size: few

CDR3 DNA: TGTGCCTGGAGTTCCACTAGCGGCATCACAGATACGCAGTATTTT
CDR3 protein: CAWSSTSGITDTQYF
J gene: TRBJ2-3
D gene: TRBD2
V gene: TRBV30
clone size: many

CDR3 DNA: TGTGCCAGCAGCCCCTGGGACAGCTACTACGAGCAGTACTTC
CDR3 protein: CASSPWDSYYEQYF
J gene: TRBJ2-7
D gene: TRBD1
V gene: TRBV7-9
clone size: many

CDR3 DNA: TGTGCCAGCAGCCAAACACAGGAACGGGGTTCACCCCTCCACTTT
CDR3 protein: CASSQTQERGSPLHF
J gene: TRBJ1-6
D gene: NA
V gene: TRBV3-1
clone size: NA

CDR3 DNA: TGTGCCAGCAGACAGGGGGCAATCAATGAGCAGTTCTTC
CDR3 protein: CASRQGAINEQFF
J gene: TRBJ2-1
D gene: TRBD1
V gene: TRBV28
clone size: many

CDR3 DNA: TGTGCCAGCAGTCGAACAGTGAACTACGAGCAGTACTTC
CDR3 protein: CASSRTVNYEQYF
J gene: TRBJ2-7
D gene: NA
V gene: TRBV2
clone size: many

CDR3 DNA: TGTGCCAGCAGCCAAGATGATCAGACCTACGAGCAGTACTTC
CDR3 protein: CASSQDDQTYEQYF
J gene: TRBJ2-7
D gene: NA
V gene: TRBV3-1
clone size: many

CDR3 DNA: TGTGCCAGCAGTTACTCTGGCAGGTCGCAGGAAGCTTTCTTT
CDR3 protein: CASSYSGRSQEAFF
J gene: TRBJ1-1
D gene: NA
V gene: TRBV6-9
clone size: NA

CDR3 DNA: TGCAGTGCTAGAGATGGGGGCTCGCAGGGAGAGACCCAGTACTTC
CDR3 protein: CSARDGGSQGETQYF
J gene: TRBJ2-5
D gene: NA
V gene: TRBV20-1
clone size: few

CDR3 DNA: TGTGCCAGCAGTCTCCCAGGGGGCGTATCGCAGTATTTT
CDR3 protein: CASSLPGGVSQYF
J gene: TRBJ2-3
D gene: TRBD1
V gene: TRBV27
clone size: many

CDR3 DNA: TGCGCCAGCAGCACCGACAGGGGTCTTTCCTACGAGCAGTACTTC
CDR3 protein: CASSTDRGLSYEQYF
J gene: TRBJ2-7
D gene: TRBD1
V gene: TRBV5-1
clone size: many

CDR3 DNA: TGTGCCAGCAGTTACCGGGGCGGGAGTGGCTACACCTTC
CDR3 protein: CASSYRGGSGYTF
J gene: TRBJ1-2
D gene: NA
V gene: TRBV6-9
clone size: NA

CDR3 DNA: TGTGCCAGCAGTCGCAATCCAGGGGCCAGTGGCTACACCTTC
CDR3 protein: CASSRNPGASGYTF
J gene: TRBJ1-2
D gene: NA
V gene: TRBV27
clone size: NA

CDR3 DNA: TGCAGTGCTAGTCCTAGCGGATACACAGATACGCAGTATTTT
CDR3 protein: CSASPSGYTDTQYF
J gene: TRBJ2-3
D gene: TRBD2
V gene: TRBV20-1
clone size: NA

CDR3 DNA: TGTGCCAGTAGTCGGGCAGCCCCAGATACGCAGTATTTT
CDR3 protein: CASSRAAPDTQYF
J gene: TRBJ2-3
D gene: NA
V gene: TRBV7-9
clone size: NA

CDR3 DNA: TGCGCCAGCAGCCTCGGGACAGGGGGCAGAACTGAAGCTTTCTTT
CDR3 protein: CASSLGTGGRTEAFF
J gene: TRBJ1-1
D gene: TRBD1
V gene: TRBV13
clone size: NA

CDR3 DNA: TGTGCCAGCAGTGAGGGGGACAGGGCGTCCGATGAGCAGTTCTTC
CDR3 protein: CASSEGDRASDEQFF
J gene: TRBJ2-1
D gene: TRBD1
V gene: TRBV2
clone size: many

CDR3 DNA: TGTGCCTGGAGTGTGGACTTTCAAGCCTACGAGCAGTACTTC
CDR3 protein: CAWSVDFQAYEQYF
J gene: TRBJ2-7
D gene: NA
V gene: TRBV30
clone size: few